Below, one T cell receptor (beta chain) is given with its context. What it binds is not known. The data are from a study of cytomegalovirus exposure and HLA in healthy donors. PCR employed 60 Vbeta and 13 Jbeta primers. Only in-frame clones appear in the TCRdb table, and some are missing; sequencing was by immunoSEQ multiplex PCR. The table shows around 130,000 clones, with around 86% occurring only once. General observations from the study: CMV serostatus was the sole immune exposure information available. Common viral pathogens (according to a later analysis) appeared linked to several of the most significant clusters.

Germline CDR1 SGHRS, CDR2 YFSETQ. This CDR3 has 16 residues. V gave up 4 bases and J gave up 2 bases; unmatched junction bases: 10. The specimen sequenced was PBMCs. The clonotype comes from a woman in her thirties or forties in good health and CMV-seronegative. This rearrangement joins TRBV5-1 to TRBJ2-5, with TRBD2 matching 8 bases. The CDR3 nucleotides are TGCGCCAGCAGCCCCGACCTACTAGCGGTGCAAGAGACCCAGTACTTC. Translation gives CASSPDLLAVQETQYF.